The rows below give T cell receptor beta chains drawn from one sample of a study of blood T cells in healthy people across ages. MiXCR, applied by TCRdb to the 5' RACE reads, yields one record per CDR3 protein. The sample holds approximately 760,000 distinct CDR3 sequences, roughly 25% seen once. A further study also used this sample, focusing on T cells of mothers and their children.

The source material was blood. The receptors derive from a boy younger than 18 in good health. CDR3s include the opening cysteine and the closing phenylalanine or tryptophan. Fields, in order: J gene, clone size, V gene, D gene, CDR3 DNA, CDR3 protein. The D gene is left open where the match is weak. Rows may omit the clone size; those that give it use once, few, many or a size class.

TRBJ2-1 . TRBV7-8 TRBD1 TGTGCCAGCAGCTCCGGGACAGGGGGCTGGGAGCAGTTCTTC CASSSGTGGWEQFF
TRBJ2-1 few TRBV5-1 TRBD1 TGCGCCAGCAGCTTTGGGACAGAGAATTACAATGAGCAGTTCTTC CASSFGTENYNEQFF
TRBJ2-7 few TRBV18 . TGTGCCAGCTCTAAGTCGAGTATCTACGAGCAGTACTTC CASSKSSIYEQYF
TRBJ2-3 few TRBV6-2/TRBV6-3 . TGTGCCAGCAGTTACGACGGGAGTCGAGGAGATACGCAGTATTTT CASSYDGSRGDTQYF
TRBJ2-1 few TRBV10-3 . TGTGCCATCAGTGAGTACGGCTTTGAGCAGTTCTTC CAISEYGFEQFF
TRBJ2-1 . TRBV6-2/TRBV6-3 TRBD2 TGTGCCAGCAGCCCCGGACTAGACTGGTTCTTC CASSPGLDWFF
TRBJ1-5 . TRBV28 . TGTGCCAGCAGTCCCATAGGGGCGCGGCAGCCCCAGCATTTT CASSPIGARQPQHF
TRBJ2-5 few TRBV29-1 . TGCAGCGTTGAAGATACGGGGCAGGCCCTATTAGAGACCCAGTACTTC CSVEDTGQALLETQYF
TRBJ2-1 . TRBV5-6 . TGTGCCAGCAGCTTTACCGTTAATGAGCAGTTCTTC CASSFTVNEQFF
TRBJ2-2 . TRBV2 . TGTGCCAGCAGTCCTCCCGACTCCTTAGGGGACACCGGGGAGCTGTTTTTT CASSPPDSLGDTGELFF
TRBJ2-5 many TRBV6-1 . TGTGCCAGCAGTGAAGCGCTTCAGGGTTCAGAGACCCAGTACTTC CASSEALQGSETQYF
TRBJ2-2 . TRBV6-2/TRBV6-3 . TGTGCCAACAGTCCCCTCCCGGGTGGATCCACCGGGGAGCTGTTTTTT CANSPLPGGSTGELFF
TRBJ2-1 . TRBV2 TRBD2 TGTGCCAGCAGACCACTAGCGGATAACTACAATGAGCAGTTCTTC CASRPLADNYNEQFF
TRBJ2-2 few TRBV24-1 . TGTGCCACCAGTGACCCCGCCATCGGGGAGCTGTTTTTT CATSDPAIGELFF
TRBJ2-1 . TRBV20-1 . TGCAGTGCCACGAACTGGATGGGATTGAGGGAGCAGTTCTTC CSATNWMGLREQFF
TRBJ2-1 . TRBV18 TRBD2 TGTGCCAGTTCACCAAAAAGGCGAGAAGGGACTACCTACAATGAGCAGTTCTTC CASSPKRREGTTYNEQFF
TRBJ1-1 . TRBV13 TRBD1 TGTGCCAGCAGCTCTTATGGGGTGGACAGGGGGCCTATGACTGAAGCTTTCTTT CASSSYGVDRGPMTEAFF
TRBJ1-1 . TRBV27 TRBD1 TGTGCCAGCAGTTCGACAGGGGGCGCGTACGTCGCTTTCTTT CASSSTGGAYVAFF
TRBJ2-1 few TRBV29-1 . TGCAGCGCCGCCCTACCTCTTTCCTCCTGGGCGTTCTTC CSAALPLSSWAFF
TRBJ2-1 few TRBV7-9 . TGTGCCAGCAGCCCCTCCGCGTCCTACAATGAGCAGTTCTTC CASSPSASYNEQFF
TRBJ1-1 . TRBV2 . TGTGTCAGCAACCGACAGCCGAACACTGAAGCTTTCTTT CVSNRQPNTEAFF
TRBJ2-5 many TRBV5-1 . TGCGCCAGCAGCTTGGAGGCTAGAAGAGAGACCCAGTACTTC CASSLEARRETQYF
TRBJ2-2 . TRBV2 TRBD1 TGTGCCAGCACAGGGACAGCAGGCGGGGAGCTGTTTTTT CASTGTAGGELFF
TRBJ1-3 few TRBV7-8 . TGTGCCAGCAGCTGGTCTGGAAACACCATATATTTT CASSWSGNTIYF
TRBJ2-3 . TRBV11-2 TRBD1 TGTGCCAGCAGCTTCCGGGACAGGGGTTTGGATACGCAGTATTTT CASSFRDRGLDTQYF
TRBJ1-2 . TRBV28 . TGTGCCAGCAGTTTATTACAGGGAGCTGGCTACACCTTC CASSLLQGAGYTF
TRBJ2-1 . TRBV5-1 . TGCGCCAGTCGCCCGGGGGACAGCTCCTACAATGAGCAGTTCTTC CASRPGDSSYNEQFF
TRBJ1-3 . TRBV10-3 . TGTGCCATCAGTGATGGGGACCTCTCTGGAAACACCATATATTTT CAISDGDLSGNTIYF
TRBJ2-7 . TRBV5-1 . TGCGCCAGCGGGGGTGTTGGTCCGGGGCAGTACTTC CASGGVGPGQYF
TRBJ1-4 few TRBV7-9 . TGTGCCAGCAGCTACCCCTTGGACCTTAACGCTGCCCTCGAAAAACTGTTTTTT CASSYPLDLNAALEKLFF
TRBJ2-7 few TRBV7-2 . TGTGCCAGCAGCTTAGCGGCGGCCAGCCGACGGGAGCAGTACTTC CASSLAAASRREQYF
TRBJ2-1 . TRBV6-5 TRBD2 TGTGCCAGCAGTTACTTACTCACCATACCCCTACGGGGGGATTACAATGAGCAGTTCTTC CASSYLLTIPLRGDYNEQFF
TRBJ1-2 . TRBV12-3/TRBV12-4 . TGTGCCAGCAGTTTAGATAGCAGGAGCTATGGCTACACCTTC CASSLDSRSYGYTF
TRBJ2-1 . TRBV29-1 . TGCAGCGTTGAAGAGTTAGGCACCTACAATGAGCAGTTCTTC CSVEELGTYNEQFF
TRBJ2-4 . TRBV5-1 . TGCGCCAGCAGCCTCTTCGCTGCCAAAAACATTCAGTACTTC CASSLFAAKNIQYF
TRBJ2-1 few TRBV2 . TGTGCCAGCAGCGGCCAGGCCAACGGCAATGAGCAGTTCTTC CASSGQANGNEQFF
TRBJ1-5 . TRBV7-9 . TGTGCCAGCAGCTTAGATGTGCAGCCCCAGCATTTT CASSLDVQPQHF
TRBJ1-2 . TRBV28 . TGTGCCAGCAGTTTCCGGACAGCCAACCCCTATGGCTACACCTTC CASSFRTANPYGYTF
TRBJ1-3 . TRBV7-9 . TGTGCCAGCAGCTCCCACCGGCGGGATATCGGAAACACCATATATTTT CASSSHRRDIGNTIYF
TRBJ1-4 few TRBV6-6 . TGTGCCAGCAGTTACTCTCCCGACACAGAGGAAAAACTGTTTTTT CASSYSPDTEEKLFF
TRBJ2-5 few TRBV3-1 TRBD1 TGTGCCAGCAGCCTACTCCGCGACAGGGGGGAGACCCAGTACTTC CASSLLRDRGETQYF